These T cell receptor beta chains were read from a single sample in a study of T cells in Graves' hyperthyroidism and ophthalmopathy. TCRdb analysed the multiplex PCR reads with MiXCR anew, one entry per CDR3 protein. The sample has 500,000 to 800,000 distinct CDR3 sequences, over 40% seen once. Sequenced sample: peripheral blood or thyroid tissue (not recorded which). These receptors all stem from an adult man with Graves' disease, either hyperthyroidism or ophthalmopathy (not recorded which). The CDR3 runs from the conserved cysteine through the conserved F or W. The D gene is left open where the match is weak. Size is omitted from some rows. Given values are once, few, many or a class for expanded clones.

cdr3_nt: TGCGCCAGCAGCCGGGGTGACAGGGATGAAAAACTGTTTTTT
cdr3_aa: CASSRGDRDEKLFF
v_call: TRBV5-1
d_call: TRBD1
cdr3_length: 14
j_call: TRBJ1-4
clone_size: few

cdr3_nt: TGCAGCGTTGAAGAAGGGAGATTCAGCTCCTACGAGCAGTACTTC
cdr3_aa: CSVEEGRFSSYEQYF
v_call: TRBV29-1
d_call: .
cdr3_length: 15
j_call: TRBJ2-7
clone_size: few

cdr3_nt: TGTGCCACCAGTGATCTGCGACAGCCGAATTCAACTAATGAAAAACTGTTTTTT
cdr3_aa: CATSDLRQPNSTNEKLFF
v_call: TRBV24-1
d_call: .
cdr3_length: 18
j_call: TRBJ1-4
clone_size: few

cdr3_nt: TGCAGTGCTAGAGCACGAAGGGAGACCCAGTACTTC
cdr3_aa: CSARARRETQYF
v_call: TRBV20-1
d_call: .
cdr3_length: 12
j_call: TRBJ2-5
clone_size: many

cdr3_nt: TGTGCCAGCAGCCTAAACGGGAGGGAAACCCAGTACTTC
cdr3_aa: CASSLNGRETQYF
v_call: TRBV7-6
d_call: TRBD2
cdr3_length: 13
j_call: TRBJ2-5
clone_size: .

cdr3_nt: TGTGCCAGCAGCCGGGACAGCTATAATTCACCCCTCCACTTT
cdr3_aa: CASSRDSYNSPLHF
v_call: TRBV7-9
d_call: TRBD1
cdr3_length: 14
j_call: TRBJ1-6
clone_size: many

cdr3_nt: TGTGCCACCAATCCGGGACTAGCGTTGAACACCGGGGAGCTGTTTTTT
cdr3_aa: CATNPGLALNTGELFF
v_call: TRBV15
d_call: TRBD2
cdr3_length: 16
j_call: TRBJ2-2
clone_size: .

cdr3_nt: TGCAGCGTTGTCAGGGAGGGCACTGAAGCTTTCTTT
cdr3_aa: CSVVREGTEAFF
v_call: TRBV29-1
d_call: .
cdr3_length: 12
j_call: TRBJ1-1
clone_size: .

cdr3_nt: TGTGCCACCAGTGACGACAGCAGGGGCACCGGGGAGCTGTTTTTT
cdr3_aa: CATSDDSRGTGELFF
v_call: TRBV24-1
d_call: .
cdr3_length: 15
j_call: TRBJ2-2
clone_size: .

cdr3_nt: TGCGCCAGCAGCTTGGAACCTAGCGGGAGTGGGGAGCTGTTTTTT
cdr3_aa: CASSLEPSGSGELFF
v_call: TRBV5-1
d_call: TRBD2
cdr3_length: 15
j_call: TRBJ2-2
clone_size: .

cdr3_nt: TGTGCCAGCAGTCCCGGGTCTGTGGCGGAAAAACTGTTTTTT
cdr3_aa: CASSPGSVAEKLFF
v_call: TRBV2
d_call: .
cdr3_length: 14
j_call: TRBJ1-4
clone_size: .

cdr3_nt: TGTGCCATCAGTGAGTCGGGGGGCAGGCAGCCCCAGCATTTT
cdr3_aa: CAISESGGRQPQHF
v_call: TRBV10-3
d_call: .
cdr3_length: 14
j_call: TRBJ1-5
clone_size: few

cdr3_nt: TGTGCCACCCGAAACACTGAAGCTTTCTTT
cdr3_aa: CATRNTEAFF
v_call: TRBV7-2
d_call: .
cdr3_length: 10
j_call: TRBJ1-1
clone_size: many

cdr3_nt: TGCAGCGTTGGGGAGGGCTTCCTCACCGGGGAGCTGTTTTTT
cdr3_aa: CSVGEGFLTGELFF
v_call: TRBV29-1
d_call: TRBD2
cdr3_length: 14
j_call: TRBJ2-2
clone_size: many

cdr3_nt: TGCAGTGCTAGACTGACTAGCGGGGCACGGGAGCAGTACTTC
cdr3_aa: CSARLTSGAREQYF
v_call: TRBV20-1
d_call: TRBD2
cdr3_length: 14
j_call: TRBJ2-7
clone_size: .

cdr3_nt: TGTGCCACCGCGACGGCCGGGACAGGGGGACAGCCCCAGCATTTT
cdr3_aa: CATATAGTGGQPQHF
v_call: TRBV10-3
d_call: TRBD1
cdr3_length: 15
j_call: TRBJ1-5
clone_size: .

cdr3_nt: TGTGCCAGCAGTGAGCAGGCTGGCTACACCTTC
cdr3_aa: CASSEQAGYTF
v_call: TRBV2
d_call: .
cdr3_length: 11
j_call: TRBJ1-2
clone_size: many

cdr3_nt: TGTGCCACCAGCAGAAACACAGGGGTCAATCAGCCCCAGCATTTT
cdr3_aa: CATSRNTGVNQPQHF
v_call: TRBV15
d_call: TRBD1
cdr3_length: 15
j_call: TRBJ1-5
clone_size: .

cdr3_nt: TGTGCCAGCAGCTACCAGATCCTATCTGAAGCTTTCTTT
cdr3_aa: CASSYQILSEAFF
v_call: TRBV7-9
d_call: .
cdr3_length: 13
j_call: TRBJ1-1
clone_size: .

cdr3_nt: TGCGCCAGCAGCTGCCTGGACAGGGCGCGCAGCTCACCCCTCCACTTT
cdr3_aa: CASSCLDRARSSPLHF
v_call: TRBV5-1
d_call: TRBD1
cdr3_length: 16
j_call: TRBJ1-6
clone_size: .

cdr3_nt: TGTGCCAGCAGCTTAGCGGAAGTGGCTGAAGCTTTCTTT
cdr3_aa: CASSLAEVAEAFF
v_call: TRBV7-9
d_call: .
cdr3_length: 13
j_call: TRBJ1-1
clone_size: many

cdr3_nt: TGTGCCAGCAGCGTAGCGGTGGGAGAATCCTACGAGCAGTACTTC
cdr3_aa: CASSVAVGESYEQYF
v_call: TRBV9
d_call: .
cdr3_length: 15
j_call: TRBJ2-7
clone_size: .

cdr3_nt: TGTGCCAGCAGTGAAAGGGAACCGGGTTGGGAAAAACTGTTTTTT
cdr3_aa: CASSEREPGWEKLFF
v_call: TRBV2
d_call: .
cdr3_length: 15
j_call: TRBJ1-4
clone_size: .

cdr3_nt: TGTGCCACCAGCAGAGTGGGGGGCGGTACCGGTGGCTACACCTTC
cdr3_aa: CATSRVGGGTGGYTF
v_call: TRBV15
d_call: .
cdr3_length: 15
j_call: TRBJ1-2
clone_size: .

cdr3_nt: TGTGCCAGCAGCTTAGATAGACTAGCGGGACCGGAGCAGTACTTC
cdr3_aa: CASSLDRLAGPEQYF
v_call: TRBV7-9
d_call: TRBD2
cdr3_length: 15
j_call: TRBJ2-7
clone_size: many

cdr3_nt: TGTGCCAGCTCCTCCCAGACCCAGCATTTT
cdr3_aa: CASSSQTQHF
v_call: TRBV2
d_call: .
cdr3_length: 10
j_call: TRBJ1-5
clone_size: .

cdr3_nt: TGCGCCAGCAGCTTGCCGGATTGGGGACAGAGCACCGAAGCTTTCTTT
cdr3_aa: CASSLPDWGQSTEAFF
v_call: TRBV5-1
d_call: TRBD1
cdr3_length: 16
j_call: TRBJ1-1
clone_size: few

cdr3_nt: TGTGCCAGCAGCCTCCTCTTCCGGACTAGCGGGACTTCCTACGAGCAGTACTTC
cdr3_aa: CASSLLFRTSGTSYEQYF
v_call: TRBV12-3/TRBV12-4
d_call: TRBD2
cdr3_length: 18
j_call: TRBJ2-7
clone_size: .

cdr3_nt: TGTGCCAGCAGCTCGAGACTGGCCTATGGCTACACCTTC
cdr3_aa: CASSSRLAYGYTF
v_call: TRBV7-9
d_call: .
cdr3_length: 13
j_call: TRBJ1-2
clone_size: .

cdr3_nt: TGCAGTCCTGCGGGGAGGAATCCCTACGAGCAGTACTTC
cdr3_aa: CSPAGRNPYEQYF
v_call: TRBV29-1
d_call: .
cdr3_length: 13
j_call: TRBJ2-7
clone_size: once

cdr3_nt: TGCAGTGCTAGGGGGGACCAAACCTACGAGCAGTACTTC
cdr3_aa: CSARGDQTYEQYF
v_call: TRBV20-1
d_call: .
cdr3_length: 13
j_call: TRBJ2-7
clone_size: many

cdr3_nt: TGCAGCGTTGAAGATCAGGTGTCGTCGGTCGAGCAGTACTTC
cdr3_aa: CSVEDQVSSVEQYF
v_call: TRBV29-1
d_call: .
cdr3_length: 14
j_call: TRBJ2-7
clone_size: once

cdr3_nt: TGCGCCAGCAGCTTGGAGAGGGCTCTAGAGACCCAGTACTTC
cdr3_aa: CASSLERALETQYF
v_call: TRBV5-1
d_call: .
cdr3_length: 14
j_call: TRBJ2-5
clone_size: .

cdr3_nt: TGTGCCAGCAGCGTAGGGGTGACAGGGGCCTACGAGCAGTACTTC
cdr3_aa: CASSVGVTGAYEQYF
v_call: TRBV9
d_call: TRBD1
cdr3_length: 15
j_call: TRBJ2-7
clone_size: .

cdr3_nt: TGTGCCAGCAGTCCGAACCCGGGACTCGGGAACACCGGGGAGCTGTTTTTT
cdr3_aa: CASSPNPGLGNTGELFF
v_call: TRBV2
d_call: .
cdr3_length: 17
j_call: TRBJ2-2
clone_size: once

cdr3_nt: TGTGCCATCAGCCTGGACAGGGGGCATTACGAGCAGTACTTC
cdr3_aa: CAISLDRGHYEQYF
v_call: TRBV10-3
d_call: TRBD1
cdr3_length: 14
j_call: TRBJ2-7
clone_size: many

cdr3_nt: TGTGCCAGCAGTTCTTCCATGAACACTGAAGCTTTCTTT
cdr3_aa: CASSSSMNTEAFF
v_call: TRBV2
d_call: .
cdr3_length: 13
j_call: TRBJ1-1
clone_size: many

cdr3_nt: TGCAGTGCTAGATTGGGCAGCCCTAATGAAAAACTGTTTTTT
cdr3_aa: CSARLGSPNEKLFF
v_call: TRBV20-1
d_call: .
cdr3_length: 14
j_call: TRBJ1-4
clone_size: .

cdr3_nt: TGCAGCGTTGGGGAGGGGACTAACTATGGCTACACCTTC
cdr3_aa: CSVGEGTNYGYTF
v_call: TRBV29-1
d_call: .
cdr3_length: 13
j_call: TRBJ1-2
clone_size: few

cdr3_nt: TGTGCCAGCAGCTTAGATTCCAGGGGTTCTAACTATGGCTACACCTTC
cdr3_aa: CASSLDSRGSNYGYTF
v_call: TRBV7-9
d_call: .
cdr3_length: 16
j_call: TRBJ1-2
clone_size: few

cdr3_nt: TGCAGTGCTAGAGACTCGGGGGGAGGCTACGAGCAGTACTTC
cdr3_aa: CSARDSGGGYEQYF
v_call: TRBV20-1
d_call: TRBD2
cdr3_length: 14
j_call: TRBJ2-7
clone_size: .

cdr3_nt: TGTGCCATCAGAAGGGACAGGACTGACAATCAGCCCCAGCATTTT
cdr3_aa: CAIRRDRTDNQPQHF
v_call: TRBV10-3
d_call: TRBD1
cdr3_length: 15
j_call: TRBJ1-5
clone_size: .

cdr3_nt: TGTGCCAGCAGCCTAAGGAGACAGGGGAGCACTGAAGCTTTCTTT
cdr3_aa: CASSLRRQGSTEAFF
v_call: TRBV7-9
d_call: TRBD1
cdr3_length: 15
j_call: TRBJ1-1
clone_size: .

cdr3_nt: TGTGCCAGCAGCGTCTCCGGGACAGGGCTAAATGGCTACACCTTC
cdr3_aa: CASSVSGTGLNGYTF
v_call: TRBV25-1
d_call: TRBD1
cdr3_length: 15
j_call: TRBJ1-2
clone_size: .

cdr3_nt: TGCGCCAGCAGCTTGGAGGGGAGCTATGGCTGCACCTTC
cdr3_aa: CASSLEGSYGCTF
v_call: TRBV5-1
d_call: .
cdr3_length: 13
j_call: TRBJ1-2
clone_size: .

cdr3_nt: TGTGCCAGCAGTCCGACAGCCGGAAAACTGTTTTTT
cdr3_aa: CASSPTAGKLFF
v_call: TRBV12-3/TRBV12-4
d_call: .
cdr3_length: 12
j_call: TRBJ1-4
clone_size: .

cdr3_nt: TGCAGTGCTTATGATCAGGGGAGTAGTAATTCACCCCTCCACTTT
cdr3_aa: CSAYDQGSSNSPLHF
v_call: TRBV20-1
d_call: .
cdr3_length: 15
j_call: TRBJ1-6
clone_size: .

cdr3_nt: TGCGCCAGCAGCTTGGACGGGGTGGACACCGGGGAGCTGTTTTTT
cdr3_aa: CASSLDGVDTGELFF
v_call: TRBV5-1
d_call: .
cdr3_length: 15
j_call: TRBJ2-2
clone_size: .

cdr3_nt: TGTGCCAGCAGCTTAGGGCGGCCGGCCCCCCTCCACTTT
cdr3_aa: CASSLGRPAPLHF
v_call: TRBV7-2
d_call: .
cdr3_length: 13
j_call: TRBJ1-6
clone_size: many

cdr3_nt: TGCGCCAGCACGGAAGGGGAGTCTGGCTACACCTTC
cdr3_aa: CASTEGESGYTF
v_call: TRBV5-1
d_call: .
cdr3_length: 12
j_call: TRBJ1-2
clone_size: many

cdr3_nt: TGCGCCAGCAACAAGGTTTCCCGACCCCAGCATTTT
cdr3_aa: CASNKVSRPQHF
v_call: TRBV10-1
d_call: .
cdr3_length: 12
j_call: TRBJ1-5
clone_size: .

cdr3_nt: TGTGCCAGCAGTTACCGGTCAGGGCATGGCTACACCTTC
cdr3_aa: CASSYRSGHGYTF
v_call: TRBV6-6
d_call: .
cdr3_length: 13
j_call: TRBJ1-2
clone_size: few

cdr3_nt: TGCGCCAGCAGCTTGGTCCGGGGGTCAGACCCCTACGAGCAGTACTTC
cdr3_aa: CASSLVRGSDPYEQYF
v_call: TRBV5-1
d_call: .
cdr3_length: 16
j_call: TRBJ2-7
clone_size: .

cdr3_nt: TGTGCTAGAGGACAGGGGGGAGGCTACACCTTC
cdr3_aa: CARGQGGGYTF
v_call: TRBV2
d_call: TRBD1
cdr3_length: 11
j_call: TRBJ1-2
clone_size: few

cdr3_nt: TGCAGCGTGGAGGACAGTGAAGACTACACCTTC
cdr3_aa: CSVEDSEDYTF
v_call: TRBV29-1
d_call: .
cdr3_length: 11
j_call: TRBJ1-2
clone_size: .

cdr3_nt: TGTGCCAGCAGTGAGAGGGCGCAGGGTGGGACTGAAGCTTTCTTT
cdr3_aa: CASSERAQGGTEAFF
v_call: TRBV2
d_call: .
cdr3_length: 15
j_call: TRBJ1-1
clone_size: few

cdr3_nt: TGCAGTGCTAGAAGAGACGGCTGGAACACTGAAGCTTTCTTT
cdr3_aa: CSARRDGWNTEAFF
v_call: TRBV20-1
d_call: .
cdr3_length: 14
j_call: TRBJ1-1
clone_size: few

cdr3_nt: TGTGCCACCAGCAGCTCAAGGGACAGGGTCTATGGCTACACCTTC
cdr3_aa: CATSSSRDRVYGYTF
v_call: TRBV15
d_call: TRBD1
cdr3_length: 15
j_call: TRBJ1-2
clone_size: .

cdr3_nt: TGTGCCAGCAGTTACGCACCCCTGAGGGAGCAGTACTTC
cdr3_aa: CASSYAPLREQYF
v_call: TRBV6-5
d_call: .
cdr3_length: 13
j_call: TRBJ2-7
clone_size: .

cdr3_nt: TGTGCCAGCAGCTTAGGGCAGTTCGGTGGCTACACCTTC
cdr3_aa: CASSLGQFGGYTF
v_call: TRBV7-9
d_call: .
cdr3_length: 13
j_call: TRBJ1-2
clone_size: few